One and the same sample provided the 16 T cell receptor beta chains below, sequenced in a study of OX40 agonist ivuxolimab in advanced cancers. Clones were sequenced by immunoSEQ multiplex PCR, and TCRdb holds only the in-frame ones, with some missing. The repertoire holds 50,000 to 55,000 clones, with more than 75% as singletons. The specimen comprised CD4+ or CD8+ T cells sorted from blood, sampled in a trial of the OX40 agonist ivuxolimab. The receptors were sampled from an adult with an advanced solid tumor such as melanoma, head and neck, liver or kidney cancer.

The CDR3 DNA reads as TGTGCCAGCAGCGTATCATGGGGTCCAAACACTGAAGCTTTCTTT. Its translation: CASSVSWGPNTEAFF. This chain joins TRBV9 and TRBJ1-1; no clear D. This CDR3 region has 15 residues. Per the germline V gene, CDR1 is SGDLS and CDR2 is YYNGEE. V lost 1 base and J 2 bases, leaving 12 bases between the germline ends.

The chain carries TRBV19 and TRBJ2-5, with D maybe TRBD2 (5 bases). This CDR3 comprises 15 residues. Germline CDR1 LNHDA, CDR2 SQIVND (reference sequence). V was cut by 3 bases and J by 2 bases, with 13 bases left in between. CDR3 DNA: TGTGCCAGTAGTATTTCAGCGGCAGTTCAAGAGACCCAGTACTTC. This sequence encodes CASSISAAVQETQYF.

By proportion, this clone is large. The chain employs TRBV2 and TRBJ2-7; D possibly corresponds to TRBD1 (6 bases). This CDR3 contains 12 residues. Germline CDR1 is SNHLY and CDR2 is FYNNEI. Between the trimmed V and J ends, which lost 9 bases and 2 bases, there was a span of 11 bases. CDR3 sequence: CASRTATYEQYF. In nucleotides, the CDR3 is TGTGCCAGTAGGACAGCCACCTACGAGCAGTACTTC.

This clone was seen just once. This chain connects TRBV28 to TRBJ2-2; 7 nucleotides agree with TRBD2. Germline CDR1 reads MDHEN; CDR2 reads SYDVKM. V shed 6 bases and J 5 bases; nucleotides not matched to a gene: 12. The CDR3 length is 16 residues. CDR3 in amino acids: CASSRFGLVVTGELFF. For the CDR3, the DNA is TGTGCCAGCAGCCGATTTGGACTAGTCGTAACCGGGGAGCTGTTTTTT. Combining the CDR3 with reference TRBV28 and TRBJ2-2 gives the whole variable domain DVKVTQSSRYLVKRTGEKVFLECVQDMDHENMFWYRQDPGLGLRLIYFSYDVKMKEKGDIPEGYSVSREKKERFSLILESASTNQTSMYLCASSRFGLVVTGELFFGEGSRLTVL.

The genes are TRBV29-1 and TRBJ2-3; 7 nucleotides agree with TRBD1. Looked up from germline, CDR1 is SQVTM and CDR2 is ANQGSEA. The CDR3 extends over 13 amino acids. The V segment lost 5 bases and the J segment 2 bases; nucleotides outside the gene matches: 4. The CDR3 sequence: CSVLGGDTDTQYF. The CDR3 coding sequence is TGCAGCGTTTTAGGGGGCGACACAGATACGCAGTATTTT.

The chain joins TRBV5-1 to TRBJ1-2; TRBD1 might be the D (6 bases). Looked up from germline, CDR1 is SGHRS and CDR2 is YFSETQ. There are 14 residues in the CDR3. Trimming pared 0 bases from V and 8 bases from J, leaving 14 bases between. This CDR3 reads CASSLGQATMGYTF. CDR3 in DNA: TGCGCCAGCAGCTTGGGACAGGCCACTATGGGCTACACCTTC.

The gene calls are TRBV6-5 and TRBJ1-2; 11 positions agree with TRBD1. V shed 6 bases and J 8 bases; nucleotides not matched to a gene: 11. CDR3 length equals 15 residues. The germline V gene encodes CDR1 MNHEY and CDR2 SVGAGI. CDR3 bases: TGTGCCAGCAGGAGGGTAGGACAGGGGGCCGGGGGCTACACCTTC. Translated: CASRRVGQGAGGYTF.

The chain joins TRBV18 to TRBJ1-6; D is ambiguous. From germline, CDR1 is KGHSH and CDR2 LQKENI. V was trimmed by 2 bases and J by 9 bases, leaving 8 bases between them. The CDR3 loop spans 13 amino acids. The CDR3 region is CASSPGKGSPLHF. The CDR3 DNA is TGTGCCAGCTCACCAGGGAAAGGTTCACCCCTCCACTTT.

This clone was detected only once. The rearrangement uses TRBV6-6 and TRBJ2-3, with 9 bases that match TRBD1. V gave up 6 bases and J gave up 5 bases; unmatched junction bases: 12. This CDR3 has 16 amino acids. CDR1 and CDR2 from the germline V gene are MNHNY and SVGAGI (reference sequence). CDR3 residues: CASRTTTGGAGDTQYF. Here the CDR3 DNA reads TGTGCCAGCAGAACAACAACAGGGGGCGCGGGAGATACGCAGTATTTT.

The V call is TRBV6-1, the J call TRBJ1-2; D perhaps matches TRBD1 (6 bases). V shed 2 bases and J shed 5 bases, with 6 bases lying between them. CDR3 size: 12 residues. CDR1 is MNHNS, CDR2 SASEGT, per germline. CDR3 residues: CASSEQGYGYTF. For the CDR3, the DNA is TGTGCCAGCAGTGAACAGGGGTATGGCTACACCTTC.

J is TRBJ2-2 and V is TRBV5-1, with unresolved D. CDR1 is SGHRS, CDR2 YFSETQ, per germline. The CDR3 contains 15 residues. V lost 5 bases and J 6 bases, leaving 17 bases between the germline ends. The CDR3 DNA sequence: TGCGCCAGCAGGTGGACGTCCGAGTTGCCCGGGGAGCTGTTTTTT. Translation gives CASRWTSELPGELFF.

The chain couples TRBV6-5 to TRBJ2-5; possible D gene TRBD2, 6 bases. Trimming left V 0 bases short and J 4 bases short, with 9 bases between. CDR1 MNHEY and CDR2 SVGAGI come from the germline V gene. The CDR3 is made up of 14 amino acids. This CDR3 reads CASSYSTGVETQYF. The CDR3 nucleotides are TGTGCCAGCAGTTACTCGACGGGGGTAGAGACCCAGTACTTC.

CDR3 DNA sequence: TGTGCCAGCAGAAGACAGGGGCCAAACTATGGCTACACCTTC. Translated: CASRRQGPNYGYTF. This chain links TRBV6-5 with TRBJ1-2, with 8 bases identical to TRBD1. The V segment lost 6 bases and the J segment 2 bases; nucleotides outside the gene matches: 5. Looked up from germline, CDR1 is MNHEY and CDR2 is SVGAGI. The CDR3 runs to 14 residues.

The chain couples TRBV5-1 to TRBJ1-4; D perhaps matches TRBD1 (5 bases). The CDR3 runs to 14 residues. Trimming removed 1 base at V and 7 bases at J, with 11 bases between. Germline V gene sequence: CDR1 SGHRS, CDR2 YFSETQ. CDR3 in DNA: TGCGCCAGCAGCTTGCGGGGCAATAGTGAAAAACTGTTTTTT. Translated, it gives CASSLRGNSEKLFF.

The chain has TRBV5-6 and TRBJ2-7; D is possibly TRBD2 (7 bases). The V end was cut by 0 bases, the J end by 3 bases, with 13 bases between. This CDR3 has 15 residues. CDR1 SGHDT and CDR2 YYEEEE come from the germline V gene. The CDR3 loop reads CASSLALRGGYEQYF. CDR3 nucleotides: TGTGCCAGCAGCTTGGCCCTGAGGGGGGGCTACGAGCAGTACTTC.

V and J are TRBV28 and TRBJ2-7; 7 nucleotides match TRBD1. CDR1 and CDR2 from the germline V gene are MDHEN and SYDVKM. J lost 2 bases, V lost 10 bases, and 5 bases had no gene match. CDR3 length equals 12 residues. In DNA, the CDR3 is TGTGCCACCTGGGACAGACCCTACGAGCAGTACTTC. It translates to CATWDRPYEQYF. Drawing the rest from reference TRBV28 and TRBJ2-7, the complete variable domain is DVKVTQSSRYLVKRTGEKVFLECVQDMDHENMFWYRQDPGLGLRLIYFSYDVKMKEKGDIPEGYSVSREKKERFSLILESASTNQTSMYLCATWDRPYEQYFGPGTRLTVT.